Presented here are 6 T cell receptor beta chains from one specimen sequenced in a study of blood T cell repertoires in COVID-19. Only in-frame clones appear in the TCRdb table, and some are missing; sequencing was by immunoSEQ multiplex PCR. The data hold about 220,000 clones, with about 86% observed a single time. The sequencing input was peripheral blood. The receptors derive from a woman aged 55 to 70 with acute or convalescent COVID-19.

The J gene is TRBJ1-5, the V gene TRBV30; D not certain. The CDR3 runs to 13 residues. The V gene's germline CDR1 is GTSNPN and CDR2 SVGIG (reference sequence). Trimming shortened V by 7 bases and J by 1 base, and 11 bases separated the two germline ends. This CDR3 reads CAFCTRSNQPQHF. CDR3 DNA: TGTGCCTTTTGTACTAGGAGCAATCAGCCCCAGCATTTT.

The V and J genes are TRBV2 and TRBJ2-2; 11 bases align to TRBD1. The V gene end was trimmed by 6 bases and the J gene end by 4 bases; junction bases not matched to a gene: 4. Germline-derived CDR1 and CDR2 are SNHLY and FYNNEI. This CDR3 is built from 15 residues. The CDR3: CASRPDRGLTGELFF. DNA for the CDR3: TGTGCCAGCAGGCCGGACAGGGGGCTCACCGGGGAGCTGTTTTTT.

The chain joins TRBV9 to TRBJ2-3; 10 bases agree with TRBD2. The germline V gene encodes CDR1 SGDLS and CDR2 YYNGEE. V shed 3 bases, J shed 4 bases, and the junction held 5 bases outside the gene matches. CDR3 length: 15 amino acids. CDR3 sequence (DNA): TGTGCCAGCAGCGGGAGCGGGGGGGCCTCAGATACGCAGTATTTT. Protein product: CASSGSGGASDTQYF.

The chain carries TRBV27 and TRBJ2-6; perhaps TRBD2 as D (7 bases). The CDR3 has 18 amino acids. Trimming removed 2 bases at V and 0 bases at J, with 14 bases between. Germline CDR1 is MNHEY and CDR2 is SMNVEV (reference sequence). The CDR3, as DNA: TGTGCCAGCAGTTTAGGGGGGGGCTTGGGCTCTGGGGCCAACGTCCTGACTTTC. Translated: CASSLGGGLGSGANVLTF.

The chain links TRBV13 to TRBJ1-1; D gene ambiguous. This CDR3 has 17 residues. Germline V CDR1 and CDR2: PRHDT, FYEKMQ (reference sequence). Deletions cut 5 bases from V and 0 bases from J, with 19 bases between. CDR3 nucleotide sequence: TGTGCCAGCAGCGACACAATAGAAAATTTCTTGAACACTGAAGCTTTCTTT. Its protein is CASSDTIENFLNTEAFF.

The chain combines TRBV30 with TRBJ1-4; 8 bases match TRBD1. The CDR3 consists of 13 residues. The V gene's germline CDR1 is GTSNPN and CDR2 SVGIG (reference sequence). Losses at the gene ends were 8 bases for V and 7 bases for J; bases not matched to a gene: 9. CDR3 nucleotides: TGTGCCGCCATCCGGGACAGGTCTGAAAAACTGTTTTTT. The encoded protein is CAAIRDRSEKLFF.